The source of this TCR beta chain is a study of blood T cells in healthy people across ages. V lost 4 bases and J lost 5, with 18 bases in between. CDR1 and CDR2 (germline): SGHTA, FQGNSA. This CDR3 has 15 residues. A J-beta primer mix and a sample-barcoded 5' primer were used in a second PCR of roughly 6 to 11 cycles. Template switching added a 12-random-nucleotide identifier to every cDNA molecule. MiXCR was run by TCRdb on the 5' RACE reads, yielding one entry per CDR3 protein. The data show 1.5 million or so distinct CDR3 sequences, with approximately 43% seen just once and over 3.5% held by the top ten.

The chain joins TRBV7-2 to TRBJ2-7, with a tentative D call TRBD2 (6 bases). This sequence originates from a woman under 30 in good health. Sequenced input: blood. The chain's CDR3 is CASSSQGLPKHEQYF. In DNA form, the CDR3 reads TGTGCCAGCAGCTCCCAGGGACTCCCTAAGCACGAGCAGTACTTC.